A selection of T cell receptor beta chains follows, all from one sample in a study of blood T cell repertoires in COVID-19. The method was immunoSEQ multiplex PCR; TCRdb's version includes in-frame clones alone and lacks a portion of them. The sample comprises about 230,000 clones, around 85% of which are singletons, and approximately 7.9% rests with the top ten. Sequencing used peripheral blood. All receptors derive from a woman of 80 years or more with acute or convalescent COVID-19. CDR3s include the opening cysteine and the closing phenylalanine or tryptophan. Each record gives: V gene, J gene, clone size, D gene, CDR3 DNA, CDR3 protein. A D gene is named only where the DNA matches it firmly. Size is stated for part of the rows, as once, few or many counts, or as a class when the clone is expanded.

TRBV10-3	TRBJ2-2	.	.	TGTGCCATCGACGGGACACCCAACACCGGGGAGCTGTTTTTT	CAIDGTPNTGELFF
TRBV4-1	TRBJ2-4	.	.	TGCGCCAGCAGCCAAGCGCTTGCAGGGGCCCAAAACATTCAGTACTTC	CASSQALAGAQNIQYF
TRBV29-1	TRBJ1-3	.	.	TGCAGCGTTGGGTACGGGACTGGAAACACCATATATTTT	CSVGYGTGNTIYF
TRBV15	TRBJ1-4	.	TRBD1	TGTGCCACCAGCAGGGCTACAGGGGGGTTTGAAAAACTGTTTTTT	CATSRATGGFEKLFF
TRBV9	TRBJ2-7	.	.	TGTGCCAGCAGCGTAGGAGGGGGGGGCTACGAGCAGTACTTC	CASSVGGGGYEQYF
TRBV7-8	TRBJ1-5	.	.	TGTGCCAGCAGCAATATAGGCGGGGAATCAGCCCAGCATTTT	CASSNIGGESAQHF
TRBV6-5	TRBJ2-1	.	TRBD2	TGTGCCAGCAGTAAATCTAGCGGGCGGGGGAATGAGCAGTTCTTC	CASSKSSGRGNEQFF
TRBV30	TRBJ1-2	.	TRBD1	TGTGCCTGGAGCTTGACAGGGGAAGGCTACACCTTC	CAWSLTGEGYTF
TRBV27	TRBJ2-1	.	.	TGTGCCAGCAGTTTGTCTAGCCACTCCTACAATGAGCAGTTCTTC	CASSLSSHSYNEQFF
TRBV5-1	TRBJ2-1	.	TRBD2	TGCGCCAGCAGCTTTACATTAGCGGGGGGGCCAGTTAATGAGCAGTTCTTC	CASSFTLAGGPVNEQFF
TRBV10-2	TRBJ2-1	.	TRBD1	TGCGCCAGCAGTGACTTACCGGGACAGGGTTTTTCGGATGAGCAGTTCTTC	CASSDLPGQGFSDEQFF
TRBV10-1	TRBJ2-7	many	.	TGCGCCAGCAGGGACAGTAGCTCGCCCTACGAGCAGTACTTC	CASRDSSSPYEQYF
TRBV28	TRBJ2-7	.	.	TGTGCCAGCACGAAGTCCGGGAAGAGCTCCTACGAGCAGTACTTC	CASTKSGKSSYEQYF
TRBV29-1	TRBJ1-6	.	TRBD1	TGCAGCGTTGGACAGGGGGGTAATTCACCCCTCCACTTT	CSVGQGGNSPLHF
TRBV6-5	TRBJ1-6	.	.	TGTGCCAGCACCTCCACGGGCGGGAATAATTCACCCCTCCACTTT	CASTSTGGNNSPLHF
TRBV3-1/TRBV3-2	TRBJ2-7	few	.	TGTGCCAGCAGCCAAGCCCGAGACTTGTCCTACGAGCAGTACTTC	CASSQARDLSYEQYF
TRBV5-4	TRBJ1-2	.	.	TGTGCCAGCAGCTGGGGCGGGGGGCCCGACTATGGCTACACCTTC	CASSWGGGPDYGYTF
TRBV5-1	TRBJ2-1	.	TRBD2	TGCGCCAGCAGCTTCCAGCGGGGGGGCGTCAATGAGCAGTTCTTC	CASSFQRGGVNEQFF
TRBV5-4	TRBJ1-2	once	TRBD1	TGTGCCAGCAGCTCGGACAGGGGTTTGGATGGCTACACCTTC	CASSSDRGLDGYTF
TRBV6-5	TRBJ1-1	.	TRBD1	TGTGCCAGCAAAGGGGACAGGGGAAGTACTGAAGCTTTCTTT	CASKGDRGSTEAFF
TRBV6-5	TRBJ1-1	.	TRBD1	TGTGCCAGCACTAAATCGGGACAGATGAACACTGAAGCTTTCTTT	CASTKSGQMNTEAFF
TRBV9	TRBJ2-2	few	.	TGTGCCAGCAGCGTAGTCTTCGCCGGGGAGCTGTTTTTT	CASSVVFAGELFF
TRBV7-2	TRBJ1-4	.	TRBD1	TGTGCCAGCAGCTTACAACAGGGGGTTAATGAAAAACTGTTTTTT	CASSLQQGVNEKLFF
TRBV2	TRBJ2-2	.	.	TGTGCCAGCAGTGGAGCCGTGGAGCTGTTTTTT	CASSGAVELFF